Judged by abundance, the clone carrying this TCR beta chain is large. Its antigen is not known. The sample comes from a study of circulating CD8 cells and anti-PD-1 response in melanoma. Study background: Response groups: complete/partial responders versus stable/progressive non-responders. Study-wide results and caveats: At M1, fewer than 7% of TRB clonotypes appeared in multiple subsets. A small cohort with few responders supplied the baseline and M1 comparisons.

The CDR3 length is 14 residues. V lost 5 bases and J 5 bases, leaving 15 bases between the germline ends. CDR1 is LNHDA, CDR2 SQIVND, per germline (reference sequence). Live CD3+CD8+TCRalphabeta+ cells were sorted into four subsets by PD-1 and/or TIGIT. TCR libraries were prepared from around 14 ng of total RNA with the QIAseq Immune Repertoire TCR panel. TCRdb recomputed calls from the reads with MiXCR, one row per CDR3 protein. Of just over 850 distinct CDR3 sequences in the sample, under 6.5% are singletons; the top ten hold under 8%. The gene calls are TRBV19 and TRBJ1-1, with D unresolved. This TCR came from a human donor with melanoma. The sample consisted of CD8+ T cells from PBMCs, taken at baseline or after one month of anti-PD-1 therapy (not recorded which). Here the CDR3 reads CASSRVLMATEAFF. For the CDR3, the DNA is TGTGCCAGTAGTCGGGTCCTCATGGCAACTGAAGCTTTCTTT.